This TCR beta chain was recovered during a study of T cells in Graves' hyperthyroidism and ophthalmopathy (dated by TCRdb to between 2019 and 2020). At the level of the whole study: Peripheral blood samples were taken at initial diagnosis, before any treatment was given. A discovery cohort of about a hundred patients, 43 with Graves' ophthalmopathy and approximately 55 with stable Graves' hyperthyroidism, was used to find distinguishing TCR V-J signatures. Prospective prediction of ophthalmopathy was tested in an independent validation cohort consisting of 18 hyperthyroidism patients and 15 or so patients who later progressed to ophthalmopathy. The roughly 94 discovery patients were randomly split 7:3 into training and test sets. The study also compared thyroid tissue and blood T-cell repertoires from more than five Graves' hyperthyroidism patients. Once sampling was done, hyperthyroidism patients were given methimazole at a starting dose of 30 mg daily, whereas ophthalmopathy patients were given high-dose intravenous methylprednisolone. The paper reports TCR Vbeta CDR3 sequencing of over 130 peripheral blood samples: over 40 ophthalmopathy, under 80 hyperthyroidism and approximately 17 progressor patients. What the authors observed across the whole study: In validation, the model predicted progression to ophthalmopathy a median of roughly 6.2 months before onset, with roughly 71% sensitivity and roughly 73% specificity. Sample size was not statistically predetermined, and blinding of investigators to group allocation was not performed. A 13 V-J signature model separated ophthalmopathy from stable hyperthyroidism, with 87.88% sensitivity and about 81% specificity in cross-validation and 80%/75% in testing. Blood samples also contained most of the expanded thyroid clonotypes (frequency above 0.001), which suggests that blood repertoires may reflect thyroid immune responses.

Reading the germline V gene gives CDR1 LGHNA and CDR2 YNFKEQ. Between the V and J ends, shortened by 1 base and 4 bases respectively, the junction contains 23 bases. Spanning cysteine to phenylalanine, the CDR3 consists of 18 amino acids. CDR3 DNA only is kept here, 54 bases in frame from base 1. A patient counted as having stable Graves' hyperthyroidism if no progression to ophthalmopathy occurred over 18 months of follow-up. Hyperthyroidism patients were newly diagnosed, with disease duration under 2 months, and aged 18 to 65 years. Exclusion was applied to patients with uncontrolled infections, other autoimmune diseases, pregnancy or lactation. Diagnoses were based on clinical symptoms, serum thyroxine and TRAb, thyroid ultrasound and orbital computed tomography. Ficoll-Paque density gradient centrifugation was used to isolate PBMCs from approximately 11 ml of fresh peripheral blood. Trizol reagent was used to extract total RNA, and RNA quality was then checked on an Agilent 2100 Bioanalyzer.

As for this clonotype: It lacks a known antigen. Within one base of it there is no much larger clone, and no base qualities were kept.

The TCR beta CDR3 regions were amplified from RNA transcripts. The TCR CDR3 was subjected to a first round of RT-PCR using the HTBI primer set and the Qiagen OneStep RT-PCR kit. A second multiplex PCR round built the libraries, followed by size selection and purification. Paired-end sequencing of the libraries was performed with 100 bp reads on an Illumina HiSeq2000. As for the authors' bioinformatics: SOAPnuke was used to process the raw data, with reads discarded if the reads contained adapters or uncalled bases, had a mean Phred below 15, or lacked an exact constant-primer or identifier match. COPE v1.2.5 was used to merge the high-quality paired reads, and each unique nucleotide sequence was defined as a clonotype. MiTCR v1.1 was used to align clonotypes to the IMGT TRBV, TRBD and TRBJ reference segments. Only V-J combinations with frequency above 0.0001, covering approximately 99% of repertoires, were analysed. The TCS score was defined as F50 (clonal expansion) divided by E x V (chaos), with BLOSUM62-based TCRdist calculated between CDR3 peptides within each V-J. Welch's t-statistics and random forest reduced 500 to 650 V-J features to 13, which were used in a naive Bayes classifier (R e1071). TCRdb cleaned the public reads at Q25 with fastp, built clones with MiXCR and kept in-frame beta chains. Entries that share a CDR3 protein sequence are merged under the most common genes and DNA. The V and J calls were determined by TCRdb, not by the authors. The sample yields around 350,000 distinct CDR3 sequences; 15% to 20% were counted once. About 3.5% of the sample is in the top ten clones.

The V and J segments used are TRBV4-2 and TRBJ2-7, with TRBD2 tentatively as D gene (6 bases match). Sample: blood. The receptor was derived from a woman under 30 with Graves' hyperthyroidism. The CDR3 region has the sequence CASSQAWPRGAAMYEQYF. The nucleotide sequence reads TGTGCCAGCAGCCAAGCATGGCCCCGCGGGGCAGCTATGTACGAGCAGTACTTC.